The entry below gives a single T cell receptor beta chain sequence along with its context. The V and J ends lost 7 bases and 6 bases, in that order; junction bases with no gene match: 17. The CDR3 has 16 amino acids. Germline loops: CDR1 SNHLY, CDR2 FYNNEI. From blood CD8+ and CD4+ T cells, the TCR beta chain was sequenced. Both CD4+ and CD8+ T cells were negatively isolated, and TEMRA cells underwent FACS enrichment. This record belongs to a study of CD8 T cells in Susac syndrome. The RNA, roughly 0.45 to 1 ug, was put through reverse transcription using random hexamers. TCRdb processed the immunoSEQ multiplex PCR reads anew with MiXCR; each CDR3 protein has one entry. The sample carries around 300,000 distinct CDR3 sequences, almost 85% recorded once.

The TCR originated in a human donor with multiple sclerosis. The chain carries TRBV2 and TRBJ1-2, with 7 bases fitting TRBD1. Sequenced input: CD8+ T cells from PBMCs. The CDR3 loop reads CASTISQGQGFDGYTF. The CDR3, as DNA: TGTGCCAGCACCATATCACAGGGGCAGGGGTTCGATGGCTACACCTTC.